This record concerns one TCR beta chain sequence. Its specificity is not known. This entry comes from a study of cytomegalovirus exposure and HLA in healthy donors. PCR involved 60 Vbeta and 13 Jbeta primers. In the study's own analysis: Roughly 11 million shared chains were among around 80 million unique TCR beta chains counted in a later analysis. The method was immunoSEQ multiplex PCR; TCRdb's version includes in-frame clones alone and lacks a portion of them. D and trimming come from the DNA, and the V and J calls and clone size come from that table. The repertoire holds some 190,000 clones, approximately 83% seen once, with around 1.3% in the top ten. Trimming shortened V by 4 bases and J by 1 base, and 8 bases separated the two germline ends. The CDR3 sequence is 13 residues long. Per germline, CDR1 SGDLS and CDR2 YYNGEE. Findings and limits, study-wide: TCR beta chains associated with HLA were, in a later analysis, more clonally expanded than equally common others. Per a later analysis, under 20,000 TCR beta sequences showed association with HLA alleles at 0.05 false discovery rate.

This sequence originates from a boy between 2 and 10 years old in good health and CMV-seronegative. This chain connects TRBV9 to TRBJ1-1; a weak D match, TRBD1 (5 bases). The source material was PBMCs. The CDR3 here is CASSPGQNTEAFF. The CDR3 DNA is TGTGCCAGCAGCCCAGGACAGAACACTGAAGCTTTCTTT.